The 25 T cell receptor beta chains presented below share a single source sample, sequenced in a study of T cell responses to AZD1222 COVID-19 vaccine. Data came from immunoSEQ multiplex PCR; TCRdb stores just in-frame clones and leaves some out. The sample comprises around 63,000 clones, roughly 85% of which are singletons, and roughly 19% rests with the top ten. This specimen was peripheral blood, taken on day 0 of AZD1222 vaccination. All receptors derive from an adult in good health.

The chain uses TRBV7-8 and TRBJ2-3; TRBD2 matches at 9 bases. CDR3 length: 16 residues. The germline CDR1 and CDR2 sequences are SGHVS and FQNEAQ. The trim removed 6 bases at V and 4 bases at J, leaving 11 bases unmatched. The CDR3 spells CASSIQVASGADTQYF. Written as DNA, the CDR3 is TGTGCCAGCAGTATTCAAGTGGCTAGCGGGGCAGATACGCAGTATTTT.

The chain employs TRBV2 and TRBJ1-2; D not certain. V lost 1 base and J 0 bases, leaving 9 bases between the germline ends. The CDR3 covers 15 residues. In germline, CDR1 is SNHLY, CDR2 FYNNEI. Here the CDR3 reads CASSEVFSTNYGYTF. For the CDR3, the DNA is TGTGCCAGCAGTGAAGTCTTCAGCACTAACTATGGCTACACCTTC.

The chain is built from TRBV7-3 and TRBJ2-6; D ambiguous. Germline V lookup: CDR1 SGHTA, CDR2 FQGTGA. Between the trimmed V and J ends, which lost 2 bases and 0 bases, there was a span of 5 bases. CDR3 size: 15 residues. The CDR3 loop reads CASSLSGSGANVLTF. Written as DNA, the CDR3 is TGTGCCAGCAGCTTATCAGGCTCTGGGGCCAACGTCCTGACTTTC.

This sequence joins TRBV9 and TRBJ1-6; no firm D call. The germline V gene encodes CDR1 SGDLS and CDR2 YYNGEE. V shed 0 bases and J shed 3 bases, with 10 bases lying between them. The CDR3 runs 16 residues. The CDR3 spells CASSVETTRYNSPLHF. CDR3 nucleotides: TGTGCCAGCAGCGTAGAAACGACTCGCTATAATTCACCCCTCCACTTT.

This chain links TRBV7-9 with TRBJ2-7; D is perhaps TRBD1 (5 bases). The CDR3 runs 14 residues. CDR1 is SEHNR, CDR2 FQNEAQ, per germline (reference sequence). The V end lost 3 bases, the J end lost 0 bases, and 9 bases lay between the germline ends. This chain's CDR3 is CASSFQGTSYEQYF. The CDR3 DNA reads TGTGCCAGCAGCTTCCAGGGCACCTCCTACGAGCAGTACTTC.

This chain links TRBV5-1 with TRBJ2-7, with TRBD1 matching over 7 bases. After removal of 0 bases from V and 0 bases from J, the junction contained 3 bases not matched to a gene. Per germline, CDR1 SGHRS and CDR2 YFSETQ. The CDR3 loop spans 15 amino acids. DNA for the CDR3: TGCGCCAGCAGCTTGGGGGACAGAAGCTCCTACGAGCAGTACTTC. Translating gives CASSLGDRSSYEQYF.

The rearrangement links TRBV18 to TRBJ2-2; D may be TRBD1 (5 bases). CDR1 is KGHSH and CDR2 is LQKENI in the germline V gene. This CDR3 comprises 16 residues. Deletions cut 3 bases from V and 0 bases from J, with 11 bases between. As DNA, the CDR3 is TGTGCCAGCTCACCCTCGACAGCCGCGAACACCGGGGAGCTGTTTTTT. This gives the protein CASSPSTAANTGELFF.

This chain links TRBV11-3 with TRBJ1-1; D perhaps matches TRBD1 (5 bases). The germline gives CDR1 SGHNT, CDR2 YENEEA. This CDR3 contains 13 residues. Trimming removed 5 bases from V and 3 bases from J, with 10 bases in between. CDR3 protein: CASSRSGYTEAFF. In nucleotides, the CDR3 is TGTGCCAGCAGCCGTTCAGGGTACACTGAAGCTTTCTTT.

V gene TRBV12-3 or TRBV12-4 combines with J gene TRBJ1-4; D is unresolved. V was clipped by 9 bases and J by 4 bases, with 9 bases between them. The CDR3 totals 12 residues. This CDR3 reads CASRQINEKLFF. The CDR3 region has the DNA TGTGCCAGTCGGCAGATTAATGAAAAACTGTTTTTT.

The genes are TRBV7-3 and TRBJ2-7; D is unresolved. Germline V gives CDR1 SGHTA, CDR2 FQGTGA. Trimming pared 4 bases from V and 6 bases from J, leaving 13 bases between. This CDR3 has 13 residues. CDR3 bases: TGTGCCAGCAGCTCCTCCCCCCGTAGCGAGCAGTACTTC. This translates into CASSSSPRSEQYF.

This sequence joins TRBV5-5 and TRBJ1-1; weak D call: TRBD1 (5 bases). Trimming stripped 2 bases from V and 5 bases from J, with 13 bases between. Per the germline V gene, CDR1 is SGHKS and CDR2 is YYEKEE (reference sequence). The CDR3 spans 14 residues. The CDR3 bases are TGTGCCAGCAGCTTCGGAGGGGCAGGGACTGAAGCTTTCTTT. Amino acids: CASSFGGAGTEAFF. Full variable domain (rest looked up from reference TRBV5-5 and TRBJ1-1): DAGVTQSPTHLIKTRGQQVTLRCSPISGHKSVSWYQQVLGQGPQFIFQYYEKEERGRGNFPDRFSARQFPNYSSELNVNALLLGDSALYLCASSFGGAGTEAFFGQGTRLTVV.

This chain uses TRBV15 with TRBJ2-5; weak D call: TRBD1 (6 bases). The CDR3 is 16 residues long. Germline V lookup: CDR1 LNHNV, CDR2 YYDKDF (reference sequence). Between the trimmed V and J ends, which lost 0 bases and 4 bases, there was a span of 15 bases. DNA for the CDR3: TGTGCCACCAGCAGAGAGTTGTCCAGGGGCGGAGAGACCCAGTACTTC. This encodes CATSRELSRGGETQYF.

In nucleotides, the CDR3 is TGTGCCAGCAGCTTAAGGGTTGGAGGCACCGGGGAGCTGTTTTTT. Its translation: CASSLRVGGTGELFF. The J gene is TRBJ2-2, the V gene TRBV7-9, with D tentatively TRBD2 (5 bases). V was clipped by 2 bases and J by 4 bases, with 11 bases between them. CDR1 and CDR2 (germline): SEHNR, FQNEAQ (reference sequence). This CDR3 comprises 15 residues.

The chain links TRBV3-1 (or the pseudogene TRBV3-2) to TRBJ2-6; D ambiguous. V dropped 3 bases and J dropped 0 bases, with 15 bases sitting between them. The CDR3 totals 18 residues. Germline-derived CDR1 and CDR2 are LGHDT and YNNKEL (reference sequence). CDR3 in DNA: TGTGCCAGCAGCCACACCACCAAAAAGAGCTCTGGGGCCAACGTCCTGACTTTC. Translated, it gives CASSHTTKKSSGANVLTF.

This chain links TRBV20-1 with TRBJ2-3; no reliable D call. The CDR3 runs 11 residues. Germline V lookup: CDR1 DFQATT, CDR2 SNEGSKA (reference sequence). V lost 0 bases to trimming and J lost 4 bases, with 2 bases between them. CDR3: CSARESDTQYF. The CDR3, as DNA: TGCAGTGCTAGAGAGTCAGATACGCAGTATTTT.

This chain links TRBV19 with TRBJ2-1; 8 positions match TRBD2. J gave up 8 bases and V 6 bases, and 12 bases lay outside the gene matches. The CDR3 loop spans 15 amino acids. Germline V gives CDR1 LNHDA, CDR2 SQIVND (reference sequence). The CDR3 nucleotides are TGTGCCAGTAGCGACAGCGGGGGACATCGGGATGAGCAGTTCTTC. Amino acid sequence: CASSDSGGHRDEQFF.

This clone has more than one count but fewer than ten. This chain joins TRBV2 and TRBJ1-1; D remains unclear. The CDR3 extends over 13 amino acids. V was clipped by 2 bases and J by 1 base, with 5 bases between them. The germline CDR1 and CDR2 sequences are SNHLY and FYNNEI. CDR3 sequence reads: CASSEMRNTEAFF. CDR3 coding DNA: TGTGCCAGCAGTGAAATGAGGAACACTGAAGCTTTCTTT. Supplemented by reference TRBV2 and TRBJ1-1, the full variable domain reads EPEVTQTPSHQVTQMGQEVILRCVPISNHLYFYWYRQILGQKVEFLVSFYNNEISEKSEIFDDQFSVERPDGSNFTLKIRSTKLEDSAMYFCASSEMRNTEAFFGQGTRLTVV.

CDR3 loop: CASSSPRAVNSPLHF. CDR3 in DNA: TGTGCCAGCAGCTCGCCCCGAGCCGTCAATTCACCCCTCCACTTT. This chain joins TRBV5-6 and TRBJ1-6; D gene uncertain. V was trimmed by 3 bases and J by 7 bases, leaving 14 bases between them. The CDR3 spans 15 residues. In germline, CDR1 is SGHDT, CDR2 YYEEEE.

The chain uses TRBV12-3 or TRBV12-4 and TRBJ2-7; 8 bases agree with TRBD2. V trimming: 8 bases; J trimming: 3 bases; junction bases outside the gene matches: 3. The CDR3 loop spans 12 amino acids. The CDR3 nucleotides are TGTGCCAGCCGGGGGGGAGGCTACGAGCAGTACTTC. Protein: CASRGGGYEQYF.

This clone was counted a single time. Other DNA sequences in this specimen translate into the identical CDR3. The chain recombines TRBV29-1 with TRBJ2-2, with a tentative D call TRBD2 (5 bases). Per germline, CDR1 SQVTM and CDR2 ANQGSEA. The CDR3 sequence is 13 residues long. Trimming took off 3 bases at V and 2 bases at J, with 7 bases between the two ends. The CDR3 is CSVDRGNTGELFF. The CDR3 DNA reads as TGCAGCGTTGATCGGGGTAACACCGGGGAGCTGTTTTTT.

V usage is TRBV6-5 and J usage is TRBJ1-2, with D maybe TRBD1 (6 bases). The CDR3 sequence is 15 residues long. V was clipped by 3 bases and J by 0 bases, with 11 bases between them. Germline CDR1 is MNHEY and CDR2 is SVGAGI. The CDR3 sequence: CASSYGGGPNYGYTF. CDR3 nucleotide sequence: TGTGCCAGCAGTTATGGAGGGGGGCCTAACTATGGCTACACCTTC.

This clone appeared a single time. The J gene is TRBJ2-5, the V gene TRBV12-3 or TRBV12-4; a weak D match, TRBD1 (6 bases). CDR3 length: 12 residues. V lost 7 bases, J lost 14 bases, and 20 bases lay in between. The CDR3 region is CASTPDRWRYYF. The CDR3, as DNA: TGTGCCAGCACCCCTGACAGGTGGAGGTACTACTTC.

This sequence joins TRBV6-5 and TRBJ1-3; the D is unclear. Germline V gene data show CDR1 as MNHEY and CDR2 as SVGAGI. V shed 3 bases and J shed 4 bases, with 10 bases lying between them. The CDR3 runs 14 residues. The CDR3 nucleotides read TGTGCCAGCAGTTATGTAAGAGACGGAAACACCATATATTTT. It specifies CASSYVRDGNTIYF.

This chain connects TRBV5-1 to TRBJ1-1; D remains unclear. The germline V and J ends were trimmed by 0 bases and 0 bases, with 6 bases remaining between them. CDR1 is SGHRS and CDR2 is YFSETQ in the germline V gene. This CDR3 has 14 residues. CDR3 coding DNA: TGCGCCAGCAGCTTGGTCGGGGTGAACACTGAAGCTTTCTTT. Translation gives CASSLVGVNTEAFF.

The chain uses TRBV28 and TRBJ1-5; D ambiguous. Trimming took 2 bases from V and 4 from J, leaving 6 bases between them. In germline, CDR1 is MDHEN, CDR2 SYDVKM. CDR3 length equals 13 residues. CDR3 bases: TGTGCCAGCAGTTTAGGGCAAAATCAGCCCCAGCATTTT. This codes for CASSLGQNQPQHF.